These 9 T cell receptor beta chains share one sample of origin, sequenced in a study of shared clonotypes between healthy human individuals (dated by TCRdb to 2018 to 2021). The library came from the immunoSEQ multiplex PCR assay. TCRdb's version of the immuneACCESS table is confined to in-frame rearrangements and falls short of the full clone set. An unresolved V gene accounts for under half of the shortfall where checked; the remainder is of unknown origin. This sample is represented by approximately 980,000 clones; around three quarters of them were singletons. Over 1.3% of the sample goes to the ten largest clones. The sample was memory CD4+ T cells sorted from blood. The cell subset or site label, read with the paper, signifies: CD45RA-negative fraction. All receptors derive from a man between 18 and 35 years old in good health.

The chain couples TRBV14 to TRBJ2-1; TRBD2 aligns across 8 bases. J gave up 8 bases and V 4 bases, and 16 bases lay outside the gene matches. The CDR3 sequence is 17 residues long. CDR1 SGHDN and CDR2 FVKESK come from the germline V gene. The CDR3 spells CASSPFRHGGARDEQFF. The CDR3 nucleotides read TGTGCCAGCAGCCCATTCCGGCACGGGGGGGCCCGAGATGAGCAGTTCTTC.

V is TRBV10-2 and J is TRBJ1-1; 8 nucleotides align to TRBD1. This CDR3 comprises 13 residues. Unmatched junction bases numbered 5, after V lost 6 bases and J lost 5 bases. CDR1 is WSHSY and CDR2 is SAAADI in the germline V gene. This CDR3 is CASRQGDRTEAFF. The CDR3 nucleotides read TGCGCCAGCAGACAGGGGGATAGGACTGAAGCTTTCTTT.

This clone occurred once. The chain is built from TRBV7-2 and TRBJ2-7; a possible D gene is TRBD2 (5 bases). Trimming removed 5 bases from V and 3 bases from J, with 14 bases in between. The CDR3 runs to 14 residues. Germline V gene sequence: CDR1 SGHTA, CDR2 FQGNSA. This CDR3 reads CASSTYGEIYEQYF. The DNA for the CDR3 is TGTGCCAGCAGCACATACGGGGAAATCTACGAGCAGTACTTC.

This clone was seen only a few times. This sequence joins TRBV12-1 and TRBJ1-5. TRBV12-1 constitutes a pseudogene. The CDR3 has 14 amino acids. Written as DNA, the CDR3 is TGTGCCAGCAGCTTTCTGATGGAAAATCAGCCCCAGCATTTT. This sequence encodes CASSFLMENQPQHF.

The chain carries TRBV10-3 and TRBJ2-5; possibly TRBD1 or TRBD2 for D (5 bases each). There are 15 residues in the CDR3. V lost 3 bases and J lost 1, with 12 bases in between. Germline CDR1 ENHRY, CDR2 SYGVKD. CDR3: CAISEIWGPQETQYF. CDR3 nucleotide sequence: TGTGCCATCAGTGAAATTTGGGGACCCCAAGAGACCCAGTACTTC.

This clone was seen only once. The CDR3 DNA reads TGTGCCAGCAGGATTGGGACGTATACTAATGAAAAACTGTTTTTT. This encodes CASRIGTYTNEKLFF. The rearrangement uses TRBV2 and TRBJ1-4, with a possible D match to TRBD1 (5 bases). The CDR3 is made up of 15 amino acids. Deletions cut 6 bases from V and 2 bases from J, with 13 bases between. From germline, CDR1 is SNHLY and CDR2 FYNNEI.

The chain combines TRBV5-1 with TRBJ2-1; 8 nucleotides agree with TRBD2. Trimming took 1 base from V and 8 from J; bases not matched to a gene: 14. The CDR3 runs to 17 residues. Germline lookup yields CDR1 SGHRS and CDR2 YFSETQ. The CDR3 nucleotides are TGCGCCAGCAGCTTGTTCGGAAAGGCGGGGGGCCGGTATGAGCAGTTCTTC. Translating gives CASSLFGKAGGRYEQFF.

The V and J genes are TRBV5-4 and TRBJ2-3; 9 bases fit TRBD2. V trimming: 2 bases; J trimming: 2 bases; junction bases outside the gene matches: 9. This CDR3 has 17 residues. Looked up from germline, CDR1 is SGHNT and CDR2 is YYREEE (reference sequence). The CDR3 sequence: CASSFWRGGVPTDTQYF. Here the CDR3 DNA reads TGTGCCAGCAGCTTCTGGCGGGGGGGAGTCCCCACAGATACGCAGTATTTT.

The genes are TRBV4-1 and TRBJ2-2, with a tentative D call TRBD2 (6 bases). V gave up 0 bases and J gave up 7 bases, with 15 bases separating them. The germline CDR1 and CDR2 sequences are MGHRA and YSYEKL. This CDR3 is built from 16 residues. The CDR3 DNA reads TGCGCCAGCAGCCAAGAACGGGCGGGAATGGTCGGGGAGCTGTTTTTT. Protein product: CASSQERAGMVGELFF.